A selection of T cell receptor beta chains follows, all from one sample in a study of CD8 T cells in Susac syndrome. TCRdb processed the immunoSEQ multiplex PCR reads anew with MiXCR; each CDR3 protein has one entry. There are some 100,000 distinct CDR3 sequences in the sample; just under 95% occur only once, and about 0.12% lies in the top ten. Sequencing used CD8+ T cells from PBMCs. The receptors derive from a human donor in good health. Each CDR3 is given with its conserved first and last residue. The order of the fields is J gene, clone size, D gene, V gene, CDR3 length, CDR3 protein, CDR3 DNA. D genes are given only for firm matches. The size entry is marked missing in some rows and otherwise reads once, few, many or a size class.

TRBJ2-2 | once | TRBD2 | TRBV9 | 14 | CASSVVASGRELFF | TGTGCCAGCAGCGTAGTGGCTAGCGGGAGGGAGCTGTTTTTT
TRBJ1-5 | NA | NA | TRBV20-1 | 13 | CSARDRGAQPQHF | TGCAGTGCTAGAGACAGGGGAGCCCAGCCCCAGCATTTT
TRBJ1-4 | NA | TRBD1 | TRBV20-1 | 14 | CSASEGTGVGKLFF | TGCAGTGCTAGTGAGGGGACAGGCGTAGGAAAACTGTTTTTT
TRBJ2-7 | NA | NA | TRBV7-2 | 13 | CASSFGNTYEQYF | TGTGCCAGCAGCTTTGGCAACACCTACGAGCAGTACTTC
TRBJ1-5 | NA | TRBD1 | TRBV7-2 | 16 | CASSPPGTGGNQPQHF | TGTGCCAGCAGCCCGCCCGGGACAGGTGGAAATCAGCCCCAGCATTTT
TRBJ2-5 | NA | TRBD1 | TRBV27 | 15 | CASSLKIQGRETQYF | TGTGCCAGCAGTCTGAAGATACAGGGGCGAGAGACCCAGTACTTC
TRBJ2-1 | NA | NA | TRBV3-1 | 13 | CASSQDRYNEQFF | TGTGCCAGCAGCCAGGACAGATACAATGAGCAGTTCTTC
TRBJ2-7 | NA | NA | TRBV6-2/TRBV6-3 | 17 | CASSYDTGQLLSYEQYF | TGTGCCAGCAGTTACGATACTGGACAGCTTCTCTCCTACGAGCAGTACTTC
TRBJ1-2 | NA | TRBD1 | TRBV5-1 | 16 | CASSTLTGGNSNGYTF | TGCGCCAGCAGCACGTTGACAGGGGGCAACAGTAATGGCTACACCTTC
TRBJ2-5 | NA | NA | TRBV28 | 16 | CASSLKGRSSRETQYF | TGTGCCAGCAGTTTAAAGGGCCGTTCGAGCAGGGAGACCCAGTACTTC
TRBJ2-7 | NA | NA | TRBV20-1 | 15 | CSARDLGVSSYEQYF | TGCAGTGCTAGAGATCTGGGGGTGTCGTCCTACGAGCAGTACTTC
TRBJ2-5 | NA | TRBD1 | TRBV11-1 | 14 | CASSWDSRRETQYF | TGTGCCAGCAGCTGGGACAGCAGACGAGAGACCCAGTACTTC
TRBJ2-3 | NA | TRBD2 | TRBV30 | 18 | CAWTGRVSGRARGDTQYF | TGTGCCTGGACCGGACGGGTTAGCGGGAGGGCAAGGGGAGATACGCAGTATTTT
TRBJ2-7 | NA | NA | TRBV7-9 | 18 | CASSLDAVSGDQFWEQYF | TGTGCCAGCAGCCTCGACGCTGTTTCAGGGGACCAATTCTGGGAGCAGTACTTC
TRBJ1-4 | NA | NA | TRBV12-3/TRBV12-4 | 13 | CASSRGPSKRLFF | TGTGCCAGCAGCCGCGGGCCCTCGAAGAGACTGTTTTTT
TRBJ2-1 | NA | NA | TRBV29-1 | 13 | CSVEQSRYNEQFF | TGCAGCGTTGAGCAGAGCCGCTACAATGAGCAGTTCTTC
TRBJ2-2 | NA | TRBD2 | TRBV6-2/TRBV6-3 | 19 | CASSYPPSGRRGRTGELFF | TGTGCCAGCAGTTACCCCCCTAGCGGGAGACGAGGAAGGACCGGGGAGCTGTTTTTT
TRBJ2-2 | NA | NA | TRBV5-1 | 14 | CASSNNTNTGELFF | TGCGCCAGCAGCAACAACACGAACACCGGGGAGCTGTTTTTT
TRBJ1-1 | few | NA | TRBV9 | 13 | CASSGGTWTEAFF | TGTGCCAGCAGCGGAGGGACGTGGACTGAAGCTTTCTTT
TRBJ1-1 | once | NA | TRBV18 | 15 | CASSPVSRDVAEAFF | TGTGCCAGCTCACCAGTTTCGAGGGACGTGGCTGAAGCTTTCTTT
TRBJ1-5 | NA | TRBD1 | TRBV7-2 | 15 | CASSAAGGVGQPQHF | TGTGCCAGCAGCGCCGCAGGGGGGGTAGGTCAGCCCCAGCATTTT
TRBJ1-3 | NA | NA | TRBV15 | 12 | CATSRDRNTIYF | TGTGCCACCAGCAGAGACAGGAACACCATATATTTT
TRBJ2-1 | NA | TRBD2 | TRBV19 | 13 | CASSGLALSEQFF | TGTGCCAGCTCGGGACTAGCGTTAAGTGAGCAGTTCTTC
TRBJ2-1 | NA | TRBD2 | TRBV10-3 | 16 | CAISGSSRTGGGEQFF | TGTGCCATCAGTGGGTCCTCAAGAACGGGAGGGGGTGAGCAGTTCTTC
TRBJ1-5 | NA | NA | TRBV4-3 | 15 | CASSQDIDINQPQHF | TGCGCCAGCAGCCAAGACATTGATATCAATCAGCCCCAGCATTTT
TRBJ1-1 | NA | NA | TRBV27 | 18 | CASSLFFSAGHQNTEAFF | TGTGCCAGCAGTTTATTTTTCTCGGCGGGACACCAAAACACTGAAGCTTTCTTT
TRBJ2-1 | NA | NA | TRBV7-3 | 16 | CASSLSTAGQANEQFF | TGTGCCAGCAGCTTATCGACGGCAGGGCAGGCGAATGAGCAGTTCTTC
TRBJ2-7 | NA | NA | TRBV20-1 | 14 | CSAIKDLSSYEQYF | TGCAGTGCTATCAAGGACCTTAGCTCCTACGAGCAGTACTTC